This TCR beta chain appears in the sequencing data of a study of cytomegalovirus exposure and HLA in healthy donors. PCR used 60 Vbeta primers and 13 Jbeta primers. The table came from immunoSEQ multiplex PCR; TCRdb's copy has only in-frame clones and leaves some out. This sample carries about 240,000 clones, 82% of them seen once, and the ten largest clones take more than 5%. J lost 0 bases, V lost 10 bases, and 6 bases had no gene match. The CDR3 has 13 residues. Germline CDR1 WSHSY, CDR2 SAAADI. For this clone: Its antigen remains unknown.

Study outcomes and limitations: The study designated 164 TCR beta chains cytomegalovirus-associated. Most TCR sequences proved rare, with some public TCRs found in many donors. Sequencing depth roughly uniform across donors was assumed in presence/absence analyses.

The sequence was collected from a woman aged 40 to 50 in good health and CMV-seropositive. The J gene is TRBJ2-7, the V gene TRBV10-2; 7 nucleotides match TRBD1. Sequences were obtained from PBMCs. The CDR3 protein is CATLDRSSYEQYF. The DNA for the CDR3 is TGCGCCACCCTGGACAGGAGCTCCTACGAGCAGTACTTC.